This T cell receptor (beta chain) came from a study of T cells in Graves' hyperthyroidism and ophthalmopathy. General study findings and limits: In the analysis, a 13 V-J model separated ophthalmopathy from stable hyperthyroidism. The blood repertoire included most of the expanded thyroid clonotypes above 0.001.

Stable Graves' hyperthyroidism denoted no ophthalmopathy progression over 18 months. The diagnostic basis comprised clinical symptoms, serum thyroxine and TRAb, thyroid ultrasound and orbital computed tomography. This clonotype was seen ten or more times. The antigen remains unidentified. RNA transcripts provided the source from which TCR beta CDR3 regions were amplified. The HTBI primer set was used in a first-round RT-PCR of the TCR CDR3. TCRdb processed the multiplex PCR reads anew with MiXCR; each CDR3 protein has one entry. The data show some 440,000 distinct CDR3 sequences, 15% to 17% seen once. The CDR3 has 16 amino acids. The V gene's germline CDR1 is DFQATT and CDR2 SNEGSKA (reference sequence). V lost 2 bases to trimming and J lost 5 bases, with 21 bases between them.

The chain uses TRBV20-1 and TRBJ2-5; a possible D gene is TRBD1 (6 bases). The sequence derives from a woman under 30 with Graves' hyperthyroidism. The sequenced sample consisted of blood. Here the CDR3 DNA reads TGCAGTGCTAGATCGTCTGGACAGCCTTTCCCGGAGACCCAGTACTTC. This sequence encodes CSARSSGQPFPETQYF.